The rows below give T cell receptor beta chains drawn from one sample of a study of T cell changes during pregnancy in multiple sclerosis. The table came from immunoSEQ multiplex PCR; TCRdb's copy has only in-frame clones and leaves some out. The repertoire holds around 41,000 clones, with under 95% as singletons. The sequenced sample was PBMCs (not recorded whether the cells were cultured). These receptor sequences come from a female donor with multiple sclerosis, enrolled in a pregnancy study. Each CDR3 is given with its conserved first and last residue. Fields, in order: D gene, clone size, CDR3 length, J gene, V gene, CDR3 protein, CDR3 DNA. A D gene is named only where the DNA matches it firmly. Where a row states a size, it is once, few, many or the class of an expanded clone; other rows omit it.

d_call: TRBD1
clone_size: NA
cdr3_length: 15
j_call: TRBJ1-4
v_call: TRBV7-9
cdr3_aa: CASSFGDRGGEKLFF
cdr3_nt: TGTGCCAGCAGCTTCGGTGACAGGGGAGGCGAAAAACTGTTTTTT

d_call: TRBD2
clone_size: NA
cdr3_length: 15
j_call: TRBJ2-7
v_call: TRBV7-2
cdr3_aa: CASSSQREPPYEQYF
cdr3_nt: TGTGCCAGCAGCTCCCAGCGGGAGCCACCCTACGAGCAGTACTTC

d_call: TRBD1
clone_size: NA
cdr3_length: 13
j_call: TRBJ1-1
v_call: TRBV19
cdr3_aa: CASRQPGTVEAFF
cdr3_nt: TGTGCCAGTAGGCAACCCGGGACAGTTGAAGCTTTCTTT

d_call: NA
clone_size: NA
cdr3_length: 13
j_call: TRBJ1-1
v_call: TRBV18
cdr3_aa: CASSPGANTEAFF
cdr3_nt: TGTGCCAGCTCACCAGGGGCGAACACTGAAGCTTTCTTT

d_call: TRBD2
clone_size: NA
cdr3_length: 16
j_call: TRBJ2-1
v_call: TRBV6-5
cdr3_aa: CASSSTGTSEDNEQFF
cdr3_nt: TGTGCCAGCAGTTCCACCGGGACTAGCGAAGACAATGAGCAGTTCTTC

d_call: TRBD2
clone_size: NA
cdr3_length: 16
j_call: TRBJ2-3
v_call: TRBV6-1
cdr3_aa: CASSVRLAGISDTQYF
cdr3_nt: TGTGCCAGCAGTGTGAGACTAGCGGGAATTTCAGATACGCAGTATTTT

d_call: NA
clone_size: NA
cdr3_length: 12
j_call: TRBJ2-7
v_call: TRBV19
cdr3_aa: CASSMGANEQYF
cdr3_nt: TGTGCCAGTAGTATGGGAGCGAACGAGCAGTACTTC

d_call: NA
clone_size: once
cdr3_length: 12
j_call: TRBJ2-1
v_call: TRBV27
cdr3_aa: CVSAEPYNEQFF
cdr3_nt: TGTGTCTCTGCGGAACCTTACAATGAGCAGTTCTTC

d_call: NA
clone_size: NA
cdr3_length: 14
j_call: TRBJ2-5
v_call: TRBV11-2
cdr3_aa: CASSLITGEGTQYF
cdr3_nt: TGTGCCAGCAGCTTAATCACAGGGGAGGGGACCCAGTACTTC

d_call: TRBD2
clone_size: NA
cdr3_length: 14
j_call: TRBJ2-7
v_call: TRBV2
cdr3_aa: CASTILAGNHEQYF
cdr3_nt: TGTGCCAGCACGATCCTAGCGGGAAACCACGAGCAGTACTTC

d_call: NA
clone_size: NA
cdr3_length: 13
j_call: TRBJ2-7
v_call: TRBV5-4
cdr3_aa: CASSLLSPYEQYF
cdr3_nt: TGTGCCAGCAGCTTGCTCTCTCCCTACGAGCAGTACTTC

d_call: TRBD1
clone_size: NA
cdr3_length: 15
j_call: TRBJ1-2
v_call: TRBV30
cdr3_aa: CAWSPGTGGTRGYTF
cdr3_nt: TGTGCCTGGAGTCCAGGGACAGGCGGCACTCGTGGCTACACCTTC

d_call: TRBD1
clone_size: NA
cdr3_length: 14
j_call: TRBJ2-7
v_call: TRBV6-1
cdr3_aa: CASASDRVAYEQYF
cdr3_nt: TGTGCCAGCGCGAGCGACAGGGTGGCCTACGAGCAGTACTTC

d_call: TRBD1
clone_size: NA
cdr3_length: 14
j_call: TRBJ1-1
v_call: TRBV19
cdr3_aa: CASTGQGVGTEAFF
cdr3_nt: TGTGCCAGTACGGGACAGGGGGTAGGGACTGAAGCTTTCTTT

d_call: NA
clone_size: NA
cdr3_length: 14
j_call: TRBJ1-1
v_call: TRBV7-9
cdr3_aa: CASSLRGTNTEAFF
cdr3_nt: TGTGCCAGCAGCCTCAGAGGGACGAACACTGAAGCTTTCTTT

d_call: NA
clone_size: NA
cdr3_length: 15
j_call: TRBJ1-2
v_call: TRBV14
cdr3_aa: CASSQDALGATSYTF
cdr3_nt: TGTGCCAGCAGCCAAGATGCCTTGGGGGCCACTAGCTACACCTTC

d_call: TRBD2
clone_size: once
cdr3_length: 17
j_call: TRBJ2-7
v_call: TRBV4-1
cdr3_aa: CASSQETEGLPPYEQYF
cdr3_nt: TGCGCCAGCAGCCAAGAAACTGAGGGACTACCCCCCTACGAGCAGTACTTC

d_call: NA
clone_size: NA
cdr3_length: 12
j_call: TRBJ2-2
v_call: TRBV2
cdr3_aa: CASTENTGELFF
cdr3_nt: TGTGCCAGCACGGAGAACACCGGGGAGCTGTTTTTT

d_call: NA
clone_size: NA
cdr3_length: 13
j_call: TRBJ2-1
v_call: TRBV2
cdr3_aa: CASSWTNYNEQFF
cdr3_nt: TGTGCCAGTTCGTGGACTAACTACAATGAGCAGTTCTTC

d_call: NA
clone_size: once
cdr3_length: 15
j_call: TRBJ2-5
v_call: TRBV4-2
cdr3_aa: CASSQDGDTLETQYF
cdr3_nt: TGTGCCAGCAGCCAAGATGGGGACACATTAGAGACCCAGTACTTC